This entry concerns a single TCR beta chain. These data come from a study of T cell changes during pregnancy in multiple sclerosis. The V end was cut by 3 bases, the J end by 8 bases, with 17 bases between. The CDR3 runs to 15 residues. Per germline, CDR1 SGDLS and CDR2 YYNGEE. Generated by immunoSEQ multiplex PCR, the TCRdb table keeps only in-frame clones and is missing some. The repertoire holds 50,000 to 60,000 clones, 75% to 90% seen once, with around 0.58% in the top ten. The sequence was obtained from a female donor with multiple sclerosis, enrolled in a pregnancy study. The material sequenced was CD4+ T cells from peripheral blood mononuclear cells, taken in the first trimester of pregnancy. The chain is built from TRBV9 and TRBJ2-2; D is possibly TRBD2 (7 bases). The CDR3 here is CASSALRGGFGELFF. CDR3 DNA sequence: TGTGCCAGCAGCGCCCTAAGGGGGGGGTTTGGGGAGCTGTTTTTT.